The 6 T cell receptor beta chains presented below share a single source sample, sequenced in a study of beta chain features in type 1 diabetes. As every portion of the isolated RNA was reverse transcribed, the sequencing read expressed TCRB transcripts. Assay used: immunoSEQ multiplex PCR; TCRdb lists only in-frame clones, some missing. The sample holds about 290,000 clones; 7.5% to 9.5% are singletons and the top ten take approximately 1%. Sequencing was performed on central memory CD4+ T cells from blood. Receptor source: a woman younger than 35 in good health.

This clone was detected ten times or more. Other DNA sequences within the sample encode an identical CDR3. V gene TRBV7-9 combines with J gene TRBJ1-1, with D tentatively TRBD1 (6 bases). The germline CDR1 and CDR2 sequences are SEHNR and FQNEAQ (reference sequence). V lost 5 bases and J 6 bases, leaving 13 bases between the germline ends. The CDR3 has 13 amino acids. The CDR3 coding sequence is TGTGCCAGCAGCCTAACAGGGCTCCCTGAAGCTTTCTTT. Translated: CASSLTGLPEAFF.

This clone has only a few counts. This chain links TRBV7-3 with TRBJ2-1; 13 bases match TRBD2. The CDR3 loop spans 15 amino acids. Per the germline V gene, CDR1 is SGHTA and CDR2 is FQGTGA. Trimming removed 4 bases from V and 10 bases from J; junction bases left unmatched: 7. The CDR3 coding sequence is TGTGCCAGCAGCTCCGGACTAGCGGGAGTAGGAGAGCAGTTCTTC. Protein product: CASSSGLAGVGEQFF.

This clone was detected a few times. DNA for the CDR3: TGCGCCAGCAGCCAAGTCGGGGATCAGCCCCAGCATTTT. It encodes CASSQVGDQPQHF. This chain joins TRBV4-3 and TRBJ1-5; D unresolved. With 1 base removed from V and 5 bases from J, the gap between germline ends came to 6 bases. The CDR3 is made up of 13 amino acids. CDR1 is LGHNA, CDR2 YSLEER, per germline.

V is TRBV2 and J is TRBJ1-6; maybe TRBD1 (6 bases). Germline V gene lookup returns CDR1 SNHLY and CDR2 FYNNEI. Trimming removed 10 bases at V and 10 bases at J, with 20 bases between. This CDR3 region has 14 residues. CDR3 nucleotides: TGTGCCACCGTAGTGGAAAGTGGGACATCACCCCTCCACTTT. Its protein is CATVVESGTSPLHF. Complete variable domain (other parts from reference TRBV2 and TRBJ1-6): EPEVTQTPSHQVTQMGQEVILRCVPISNHLYFYWYRQILGQKVEFLVSFYNNEISEKSEIFDDQFSVERPDGSNFTLKIRSTKLEDSAMYFCATVVESGTSPLHFGNGTRLTVT.

This clone has a count of ten or more. The CDR3 DNA follows: TGCGCCAGCAGCCGCGGACAGGGGGACGAGCAGTACTTC. This translates into CASSRGQGDEQYF. This rearrangement joins TRBV4-3 to TRBJ2-7; 10 bases align to TRBD1. V dropped 4 bases and J dropped 5; count of bases not matched to a gene: 2. Germline assignment: CDR1 LGHNA and CDR2 YSLEER. This CDR3 region has 13 residues.

The table lists this clone with many counts. The chain couples TRBV4-3 to TRBJ2-5; D unclear. This CDR3 comprises 15 residues. V lost 2 bases and J lost 5, with 15 bases in between. Germline CDR1 reads LGHNA; CDR2 reads YSLEER. CDR3: CASSQSVSRRETQYF. The CDR3 nucleotides read TGCGCCAGCAGCCAATCTGTCAGCCGGCGGGAGACCCAGTACTTC.